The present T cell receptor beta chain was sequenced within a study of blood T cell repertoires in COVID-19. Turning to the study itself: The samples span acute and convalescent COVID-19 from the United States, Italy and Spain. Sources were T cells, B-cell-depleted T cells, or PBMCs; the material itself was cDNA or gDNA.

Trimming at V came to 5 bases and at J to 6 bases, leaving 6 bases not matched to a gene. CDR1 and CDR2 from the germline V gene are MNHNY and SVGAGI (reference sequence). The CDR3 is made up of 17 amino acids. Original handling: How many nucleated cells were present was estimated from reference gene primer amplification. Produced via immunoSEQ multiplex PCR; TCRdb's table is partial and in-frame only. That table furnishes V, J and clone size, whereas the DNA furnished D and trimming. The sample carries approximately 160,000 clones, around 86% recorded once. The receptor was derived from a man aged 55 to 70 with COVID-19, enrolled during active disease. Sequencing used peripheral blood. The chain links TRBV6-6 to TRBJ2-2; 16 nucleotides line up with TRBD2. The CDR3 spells CASSQGLAGGRSGELFF. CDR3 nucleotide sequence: TGTGCCAGCAGTCAGGGACTAGCGGGAGGGCGGTCCGGGGAGCTGTTTTTT.